This TCR beta chain was recorded in a study of T cells after yellow fever vaccination. TCRdb re-called the 5' RACE reads with MiXCR, one entry per CDR3 protein. The sample consists of fewer than 400,000 distinct CDR3 sequences, about 6% of them appearing once. This clonotype was counted ten times or more. J was trimmed by 6 bases and V by 3 bases; bases with no gene match: 18. Germline assignment: CDR1 DFQATT and CDR2 SNEGSKA (reference sequence). CDR3 length: 17 amino acids. This chain links TRBV20-1 with TRBJ2-3; 7 bases are a match to TRBD1. Sequences were derived from PBMCs, sampled 5 days after the yellow fever booster vaccination. This receptor was obtained from a man younger than 40 who received the YFV17D yellow fever vaccine. CDR3 loop: CSASPSDHRGAADTQYF. CDR3 coding DNA: TGCAGTGCTAGCCCATCGGATCACAGGGGCGCAGCGGATACGCAGTATTTT.